Reported below is one T cell receptor beta chain. These data come from a study of beta chain features in type 1 diabetes. The authors reverse transcribed all of the isolated RNA, so sequencing captured expressed TCRB transcripts. Libraries were prepared by immunoSEQ multiplex PCR; TCRdb keeps only in-frame clonotypes and omits some of them. The sample records some 160,000 clones, less than 9.5% being singletons. The CDR3 is 14 residues long. Germline assignment: CDR1 KGHSH and CDR2 LQKENI. Between the trimmed V and J ends, which lost 3 bases and 1 base, there was a span of 8 bases. Sorting with CD45RO/CCR7/CD25/CD127/CD95/CD27 yielded naive, central memory, regulatory and stem-like memory CD4+ cells.

What was sequenced was central memory CD4+ T cells from blood. The receptor was isolated from a woman between 18 and 29 years old in good health. V gene TRBV18 combines with J gene TRBJ2-3, with D perhaps matching TRBD2 (6 bases). As DNA, the CDR3 is TGTGCCAGCTCACCGGGACTTCGCACAGATACGCAGTATTTT. It is translated as CASSPGLRTDTQYF.